The rows below give T cell receptor beta chains drawn from one sample of a study of blood T cell repertoires in COVID-19. Measured with immunoSEQ multiplex PCR; TCRdb has only the in-frame clones, and not every one. Of roughly 230,000 clones listed, 65% to 85% are singletons. Material for sequencing was peripheral blood. Source of these receptors: a man aged 40-55 years with active or convalescent COVID-19. CDR3s leave out the opening cysteine and the closing phenylalanine or tryptophan.

j_call v_call cdr3_aa
TRBJ2-7 TRBV20-1 SASILGQVPYEQY
TRBJ2-1 TRBV28 ASSSGGGGVNEQF
TRBJ1-1 TRBV7-7 ASSLQNTEAF
TRBJ1-1 TRBV4-3 ASSPGVGNLNTEAF
TRBJ1-2 TRBV15 ATSRGQGNYGYT
TRBJ2-1 TRBV9 ASSERLAAHNEQF
TRBJ1-4 TRBV18 ASSPVGGEGNEKLF
TRBJ2-4 TRBV27 ASSSLLAKNIQY
TRBJ2-7 TRBV30 AWSVSTGYEQY
TRBJ2-3 TRBV5-6 ASSLTSGGITDTQY
TRBJ2-2 TRBV5-4 ASSLEGGDTGELF
TRBJ1-6 TRBV6-2/TRBV6-3 ASSYAQNNSPLH
TRBJ1-3 TRBV7-2 ASSSRTGSGNTIY
TRBJ1-6 TRBV30 AWKATDRGRSPLH
TRBJ2-2 TRBV27 ASSLIQGTGELF
TRBJ1-2 TRBV5-8 ASGVRDGYT
TRBJ1-5 TRBV30 AWSGGVGQPQH
TRBJ2-1 TRBV24-1 ATSDRGQGTNEQF
TRBJ2-7 TRBV18 ASSPNRGYEQY
TRBJ1-1 TRBV7-6 ASSERRDTEAF
TRBJ1-1 TRBV5-8 ASSSSGRENTEAF
TRBJ1-2 TRBV5-1 ASSLGPEGGYT
TRBJ1-1 TRBV2 ASSYTRGRGTEAF
TRBJ2-7 TRBV5-4 ASSSPSGGDDEQY
TRBJ1-1 TRBV30 AWRARVTEAF
TRBJ1-3 TRBV19 ASSTFAEAE
TRBJ2-2 TRBV7-9 ASSPPGQGVIGELF
TRBJ1-1 TRBV11-3 ASSSGPGYTEAF
TRBJ2-6 TRBV4-3 ASSQSTASFSGANVLT
TRBJ1-1 TRBV27 ASSLRQGNTEAF
TRBJ2-5 TRBV3-1/TRBV3-2 ASSHYTGQETQY
TRBJ2-3 TRBV5-6 ASSPGWFGGTDTQY
TRBJ2-5 TRBV5-1 ASSLAGVAETQY
TRBJ1-2 TRBV3-1/TRBV3-2 ASSLLSGGYT
TRBJ1-6 TRBV28 ASSQNRGLNSPLH
TRBJ1-4 TRBV30 AWSGVRGAPNEKLF
TRBJ2-1 TRBV7-9 ASSSPASGRYEQF
TRBJ1-2 TRBV12-3/TRBV12-4 ASSLAQAQGCT
TRBJ1-6 TRBV2 ARTGSSYNSPLH
TRBJ2-5 TRBV28 ASSSPWTSGYQETQY